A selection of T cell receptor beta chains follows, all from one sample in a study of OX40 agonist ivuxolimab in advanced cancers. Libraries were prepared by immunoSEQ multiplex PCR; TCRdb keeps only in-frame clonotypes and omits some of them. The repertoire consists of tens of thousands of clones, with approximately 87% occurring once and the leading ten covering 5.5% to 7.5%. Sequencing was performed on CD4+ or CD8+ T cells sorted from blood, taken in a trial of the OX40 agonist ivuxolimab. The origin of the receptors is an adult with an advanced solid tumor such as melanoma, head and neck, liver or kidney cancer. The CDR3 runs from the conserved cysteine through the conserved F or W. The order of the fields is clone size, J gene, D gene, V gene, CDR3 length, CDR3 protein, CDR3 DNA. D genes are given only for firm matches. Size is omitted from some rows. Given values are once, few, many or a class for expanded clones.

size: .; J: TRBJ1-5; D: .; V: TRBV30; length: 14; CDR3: CAWSVKGWDQPQHF; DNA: TGTGCCTGGAGTGTAAAAGGATGGGATCAGCCCCAGCATTTT
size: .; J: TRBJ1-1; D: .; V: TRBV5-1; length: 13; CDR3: CASSSRDALGAFF; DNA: TGCGCCAGCAGCTCCCGGGACGCCCTTGGGGCTTTCTTT
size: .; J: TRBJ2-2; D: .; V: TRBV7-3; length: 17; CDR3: CASSLQDSGLGTGELFF; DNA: TGTGCCAGCAGCTTACAGGATTCGGGCTTGGGCACCGGGGAGCTGTTTTTT
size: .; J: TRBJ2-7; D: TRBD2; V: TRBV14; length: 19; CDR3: CASSQGVTSGRFWVNEQYF; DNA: TGTGCCAGCAGCCAAGGCGTGACTAGCGGGAGATTTTGGGTCAACGAGCAGTACTTC
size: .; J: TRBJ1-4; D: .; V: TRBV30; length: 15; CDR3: CAWSKGFSTNEKLFF; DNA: TGTGCCTGGAGTAAGGGGTTCTCAACTAATGAAAAACTGTTTTTT
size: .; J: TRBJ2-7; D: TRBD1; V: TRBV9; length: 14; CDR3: CASRDDRVSYEQYF; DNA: TGTGCCAGCAGAGACGACAGGGTGTCATACGAGCAGTACTTC
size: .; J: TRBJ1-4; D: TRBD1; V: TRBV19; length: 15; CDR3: CASQFRDRGNEKLFF; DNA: TGTGCCAGTCAATTCCGGGACAGGGGGAATGAAAAACTGTTTTTT
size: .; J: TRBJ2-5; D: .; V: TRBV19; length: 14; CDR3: CASSPGLEVRTQYF; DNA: TGTGCCAGTAGCCCGGGACTGGAAGTAAGGACCCAGTACTTC
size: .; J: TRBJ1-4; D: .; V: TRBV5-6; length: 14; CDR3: CASSPTSVDEKLFF; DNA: TGTGCCAGCAGCCCTACCTCGGTGGATGAAAAACTGTTTTTT
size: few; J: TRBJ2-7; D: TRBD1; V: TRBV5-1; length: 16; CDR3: CASSSGQGQLSYEQYF; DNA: TGCGCCAGCAGTAGCGGACAGGGCCAGCTCTCCTACGAGCAGTACTTC
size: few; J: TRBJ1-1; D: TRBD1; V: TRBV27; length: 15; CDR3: CASSPDHRGHTEAFF; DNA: TGTGCCAGCAGTCCTGACCACAGGGGCCACACTGAAGCTTTCTTT
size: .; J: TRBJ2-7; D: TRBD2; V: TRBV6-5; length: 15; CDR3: CASTSRGVGSYEQYF; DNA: TGTGCCAGCACCTCCCGGGGGGTCGGCTCCTACGAGCAGTACTTC
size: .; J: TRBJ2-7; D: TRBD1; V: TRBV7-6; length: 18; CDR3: CASSFKPSGTGGSYEQYF; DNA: TGTGCCAGCAGCTTCAAACCCTCCGGGACAGGGGGCTCCTACGAGCAGTACTTC
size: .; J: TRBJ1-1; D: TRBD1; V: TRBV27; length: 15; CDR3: CASSLSGQGFPEAFF; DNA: TGTGCCAGCAGTTTATCCGGACAGGGGTTTCCTGAAGCTTTCTTT
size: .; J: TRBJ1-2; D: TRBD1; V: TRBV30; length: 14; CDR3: CAWSRDRGNYGYTF; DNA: TGTGCCTGGAGTCGGGACAGGGGAAACTATGGCTACACCTTC
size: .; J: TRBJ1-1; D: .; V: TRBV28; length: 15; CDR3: CASSLWWRGNTEAFF; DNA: TGTGCCAGCAGTTTATGGTGGAGAGGGAACACTGAAGCTTTCTTT
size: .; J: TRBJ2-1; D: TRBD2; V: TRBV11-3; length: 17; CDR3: CASSLDSSGVRYNEQFF; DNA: TGTGCCAGCAGCTTAGATTCTAGCGGAGTAAGGTACAATGAGCAGTTCTTC
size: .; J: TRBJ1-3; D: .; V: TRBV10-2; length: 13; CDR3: CASKPGAGNTIYF; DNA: TGCGCCAGCAAACCAGGGGCTGGAAACACCATATATTTT
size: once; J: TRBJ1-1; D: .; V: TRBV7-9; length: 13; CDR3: CASSFLINTEAFF; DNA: TGTGCCAGCAGCTTTTTGATTAACACTGAAGCTTTCTTT
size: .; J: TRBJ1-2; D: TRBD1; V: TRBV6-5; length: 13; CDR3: CASRRQGLGGYTF; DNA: TGTGCCAGCAGAAGACAGGGGCTCGGTGGCTACACCTTC
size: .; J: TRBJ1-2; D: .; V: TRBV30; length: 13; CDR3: CAWMEGHVYGYTF; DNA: TGTGCCTGGATGGAGGGACACGTCTATGGCTACACCTTC
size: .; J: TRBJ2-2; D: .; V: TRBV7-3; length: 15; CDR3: CASSPGAASTGELFF; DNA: TGTGCCAGCAGCCCCGGGGCCGCATCCACCGGGGAGCTGTTTTTT
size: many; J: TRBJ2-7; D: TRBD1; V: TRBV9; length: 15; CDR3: CASSSGQGVTYEQYF; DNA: TGTGCCAGCAGCTCGGGACAGGGAGTAACCTACGAGCAGTACTTC
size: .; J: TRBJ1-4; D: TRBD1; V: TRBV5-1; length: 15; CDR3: CASSLAGQRNEKLFF; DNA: TGCGCCAGCAGCTTGGCGGGACAGCGGAATGAAAAACTGTTTTTT
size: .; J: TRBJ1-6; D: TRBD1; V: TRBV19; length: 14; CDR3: CASRKGQGHSPLHF; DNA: TGTGCCAGTAGGAAGGGACAGGGACATTCACCCCTCCACTTT
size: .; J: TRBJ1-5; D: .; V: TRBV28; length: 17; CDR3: CASSPPNRVRSNQPQHF; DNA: TGTGCCAGCAGCCCACCCAACAGGGTCAGGAGCAATCAGCCCCAGCATTTT
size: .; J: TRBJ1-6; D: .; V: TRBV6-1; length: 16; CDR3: CASSELRGTRNSPLHF; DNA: TGTGCCAGCAGTGAATTGAGGGGGACACGTAATTCACCCCTCCACTTT
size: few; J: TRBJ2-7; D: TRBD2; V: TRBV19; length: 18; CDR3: CASSIRTSGRANPYEQYF; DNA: TGTGCCAGTAGTATACGGACTAGCGGGAGGGCCAATCCCTACGAGCAGTACTTC
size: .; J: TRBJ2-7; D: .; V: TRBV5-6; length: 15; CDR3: CASSPASGTFYEQYF; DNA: TGTGCCAGCAGTCCAGCGTCCGGGACGTTCTACGAGCAGTACTTC
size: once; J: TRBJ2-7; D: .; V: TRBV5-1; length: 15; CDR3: CASSLGGTIPYEQYF; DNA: TGCGCCAGCAGCTTGGGAGGGACGATCCCCTACGAGCAGTACTTC
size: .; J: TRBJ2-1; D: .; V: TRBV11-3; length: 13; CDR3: CASSLDWWNEQFF; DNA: TGTGCCAGCAGCTTAGATTGGTGGAATGAGCAGTTCTTC
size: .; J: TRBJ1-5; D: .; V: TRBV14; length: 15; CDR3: CASSQGSGENQPQHF; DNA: TGTGCCAGCAGCCAGGGGAGCGGGGAAAATCAGCCCCAGCATTTT
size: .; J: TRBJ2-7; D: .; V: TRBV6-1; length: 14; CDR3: CASSEAGNPYEQYF; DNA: TGTGCCAGCAGTGAAGCGGGGAACCCCTACGAGCAGTACTTC
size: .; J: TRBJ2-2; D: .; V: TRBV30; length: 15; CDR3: CAWSVRGTSTGELFF; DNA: TGTGCCTGGAGTGTACGGGGAACTTCGACCGGGGAGCTGTTTTTT
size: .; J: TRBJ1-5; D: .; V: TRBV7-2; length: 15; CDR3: CASSTAGRGGQPQHF; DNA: TGTGCCAGCAGCACAGCCGGGAGAGGGGGACAGCCCCAGCATTTT
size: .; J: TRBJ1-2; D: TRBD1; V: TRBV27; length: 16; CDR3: CASSLLGQGRNYGYTF; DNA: TGTGCCAGCAGTTTATTAGGACAGGGTCGGAACTATGGCTACACCTTC
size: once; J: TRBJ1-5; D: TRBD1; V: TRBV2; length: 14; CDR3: CASQSGTGNQPQHF; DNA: TGTGCCAGCCAATCCGGGACAGGCAATCAGCCCCAGCATTTT
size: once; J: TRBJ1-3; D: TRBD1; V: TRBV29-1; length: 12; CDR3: CSVTGERNTIYF; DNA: TGCAGCGTTACAGGGGAGAGAAACACCATATATTTT
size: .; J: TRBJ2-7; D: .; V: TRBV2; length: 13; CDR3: CASTGGLTYEQYF; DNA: TGTGCCAGCACGGGGGGCTTGACCTACGAGCAGTACTTC
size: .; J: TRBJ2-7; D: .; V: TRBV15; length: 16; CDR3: CATSRDKGKNLGEQYF; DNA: TGTGCCACCAGCAGAGATAAAGGCAAAAATTTGGGCGAGCAGTACTTC
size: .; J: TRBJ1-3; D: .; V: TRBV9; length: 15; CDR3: CASSVGYGPGNTIYF; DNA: TGTGCCAGCAGCGTAGGCTACGGGCCCGGAAACACCATATATTTT
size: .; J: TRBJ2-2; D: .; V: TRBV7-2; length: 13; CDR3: CASSFYSPGELFF; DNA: TGTGCCAGCAGCTTCTACAGTCCCGGGGAGCTGTTTTTT
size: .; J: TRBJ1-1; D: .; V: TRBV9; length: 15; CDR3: CASSVRAFMDTEAFF; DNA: TGTGCCAGCAGCGTCAGGGCATTTATGGACACTGAAGCTTTCTTT
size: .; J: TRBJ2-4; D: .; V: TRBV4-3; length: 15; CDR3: CASSSYPDSKNIQYF; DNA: TGCGCCAGCAGCTCTTACCCGGACTCCAAAAACATTCAGTACTTC
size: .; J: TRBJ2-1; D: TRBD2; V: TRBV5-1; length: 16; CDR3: CASSRSSGSLYNEQFF; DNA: TGCGCCAGCAGCAGGTCTAGCGGGAGTTTATACAATGAGCAGTTCTTC
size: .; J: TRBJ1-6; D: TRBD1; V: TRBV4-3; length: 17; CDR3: CASSQVGGRTGQSPLHF; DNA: TGCGCCAGCAGCCAAGTCGGCGGGAGGACAGGGCAATCACCCCTCCACTTT
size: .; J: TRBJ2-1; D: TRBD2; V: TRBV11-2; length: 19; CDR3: CASIRLAGASTKDYNEQFF; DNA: TGTGCCAGCATCCGTCTAGCGGGGGCCTCTACAAAGGACTACAATGAGCAGTTCTTC
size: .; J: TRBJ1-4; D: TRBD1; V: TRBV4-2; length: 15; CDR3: CASSQRQGPNEKLFF; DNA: TGTGCCAGCAGCCAACGACAGGGACCTAATGAAAAACTGTTTTTT
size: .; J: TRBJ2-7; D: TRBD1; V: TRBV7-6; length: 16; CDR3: CASSLAPNRQGNEQYF; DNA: TGTGCCAGCAGCTTAGCCCCTAATCGACAGGGAAACGAGCAGTACTTC